This TCR beta chain emerged from a study of blood T cell repertoires in COVID-19. Study in general: The United States, Italy and Spain were the sources of the acute and convalescent COVID-19 samples. T cells, B-cell-depleted T cells, or PBMCs provided the cDNA or gDNA that served as material.

Looked up from germline, CDR1 is SQVTM and CDR2 is ANQGSEA. The length of the CDR3 is 17 residues. The V gene end was trimmed by 0 bases and the J gene end by 4 bases; junction bases not matched to a gene: 7. Source study methods: Using reference gene primer amplification, nucleated cell counts were estimated. Libraries were prepared by immunoSEQ multiplex PCR; TCRdb keeps only in-frame clonotypes and omits some of them. The D gene and trimming were derived from the DNA, and the V and J assignments and clone size from that table. The table lists roughly 240,000 clones, around 85% of them singletons. Input material: peripheral blood. The clonotype originates from a woman between 25 and 40 years old who had recovered from COVID-19. The rearrangement joins TRBV29-1 to TRBJ2-2; 11 nucleotides line up with TRBD2. This CDR3 is CSVEDRSSGGATGELFF. CDR3 nucleotide sequence: TGCAGCGTTGAAGATCGGAGTAGCGGGGGGGCCACCGGGGAGCTGTTTTTT.